This entry describes one TCR beta chain. These data are taken from a study of early T cells in non-severe SARS-CoV-2 infection. Study-level background: From unsorted whole blood, bulk RNA was sequenced, and the chains remained unpaired.

In germline, CDR1 is LGHNA, CDR2 YNFKEQ. V was clipped by 0 bases and J by 5 bases; unmatched bases: 7. The CDR3 runs 17 residues. The library protocol tagged individual cDNA molecules with unique molecular identifiers. TCRdb used MiXCR to reprocess the 5' RACE reads, holding one entry per CDR3 protein. Among 55,000 to 70,000 distinct CDR3 sequences listed, 12% were seen once. The sequences come from whole blood, collected at baseline. The sequence was obtained from an adult who was a healthcare worker with PCR-confirmed SARS-CoV-2 infection or an uninfected control (not recorded which). The donor label of this sample is uncertain. The genes are TRBV4-2 and TRBJ2-2; TRBD1 aligns across 9 bases. The CDR3 nucleotides read TGTGCCAGCAGCCAAGATGGACTCGACAGGGGGACCGGGGAGCTGTTTTTT. Protein sequence: CASSQDGLDRGTGELFF.